This T cell receptor (beta chain) was captured in a study of OX40 agonist ivuxolimab in advanced cancers. Worth noting for this clone: The antigen remains unidentified.

The CDR3 has 15 amino acids. V was pared by 2 bases and J by 7 bases, with 6 bases of the junction left unmatched. The germline V gene has CDR1 SNHLY and CDR2 FYNNEI. The method was immunoSEQ multiplex PCR; TCRdb's version includes in-frame clones alone and lacks a portion of them. The sample records about 110,000 clones, 90% being singletons. General study findings and limits: Averaging showed that CD8+ T cells had more expanded clones than CD4+ did.

The gene calls are TRBV2 and TRBJ1-4, with 8 positions matching TRBD1. This specimen was CD4+ or CD8+ T cells sorted from blood, taken in a trial of the OX40 agonist ivuxolimab. The receptor was derived from an adult with an advanced solid tumor such as melanoma, head and neck, liver or kidney cancer. CDR3 DNA sequence: TGTGCCAGCAGTGAATCGTACAGGGGGACTGAAAAACTGTTTTTT. It specifies CASSESYRGTEKLFF.